The 24 T cell receptor beta chains below were found in one sample sequenced in a study of blood T cell repertoires in COVID-19. Measured with immunoSEQ multiplex PCR; TCRdb has only the in-frame clones, and not every one. This sample has roughly 200,000 clones, with 70% to 85% found just once. Sequencing was done on a sample of peripheral blood. The receptors shown here come from a man aged 50-60 years who had recovered from COVID-19.

V gene TRBV3-1 (or the pseudogene TRBV3-2) combines with J gene TRBJ2-7; possibly TRBD2 for D (5 bases). CDR1 LGHDT and CDR2 YNNKEL come from the germline V gene (reference sequence). There are 16 residues in the CDR3. Trimming took 0 bases from V and 1 from J, leaving 13 bases between them. The CDR3 sequence is CASSQEELSGSYEQYF. The CDR3 nucleotides are TGTGCCAGCAGCCAAGAAGAGCTCTCGGGGTCCTACGAGCAGTACTTC.

The J gene is TRBJ2-7, the V gene TRBV18; D remains ambiguous. CDR1 is KGHSH, CDR2 LQKENI, per germline. The CDR3 contains 14 residues. V was pared by 0 bases and J by 2 bases, with 8 bases between. CDR3 bases: TGTGCCAGCTCACCACCGGGCAGTCCCTACGAGCAGTACTTC. Its translation: CASSPPGSPYEQYF.

This clone was observed a single time. The chain is built from TRBV19 and TRBJ2-3; 9 positions agree with TRBD2. The CDR3 is 15 amino acids. The V gene end was trimmed by 4 bases and the J gene end by 4 bases; junction bases not matched to a gene: 6. CDR1 LNHDA and CDR2 SQIVND come from the germline V gene (reference sequence). DNA of the CDR3: TGTGCCAGTAGTAGGCAGCGGGGGGTAGCAGATACGCAGTATTTT. Residues: CASSRQRGVADTQYF.

This chain's CDR3 is CASITDRTSGIYEQYF. In DNA form, the CDR3 reads TGCGCCAGCATTACCGATAGGACTAGCGGGATTTACGAGCAGTACTTC. V usage is TRBV10-2 and J usage is TRBJ2-7, with 12 nucleotides matching TRBD2. The CDR3 consists of 16 residues. Trimming at V came to 7 bases and at J to 4 bases, leaving 11 bases not matched to a gene. Germline values: CDR1 WSHSY, CDR2 SAAADI.

J is TRBJ2-2 and V is TRBV4-2, with unresolved D. The CDR3 extends over 14 amino acids. In germline, CDR1 is LGHNA, CDR2 YNFKEQ. Deletions cut 0 bases from V and 4 bases from J, with 6 bases between. CDR3 bases: TGTGCCAGCAGCCAAGAGGCTAGCACCGGGGAGCTGTTTTTT. Protein sequence: CASSQEASTGELFF.

V is TRBV27 and J is TRBJ2-5, with 9 nucleotides matching TRBD2. Germline V lookup: CDR1 MNHEY, CDR2 SMNVEV (reference sequence). The J segment lost 2 bases and the V segment lost 4 bases, leaving 8 bases of the junction unmatched. The CDR3 runs 16 residues. In nucleotides, the CDR3 is TGTGCCAGCAGTTCCCTCGCGACTAGCGGACAAGAGACCCAGTACTTC. Protein sequence: CASSSLATSGQETQYF.

This chain uses TRBV11-3 with TRBJ2-1; tentative D call: TRBD2 (6 bases). Germline V gene lookup returns CDR1 SGHNT and CDR2 YENEEA. Trimming shortened V by 5 bases and J by 1 base, and 15 bases separated the two germline ends. The length of the CDR3 is 16 residues. CDR3 residues: CASSPHGSVSYNEQFF. The CDR3, as DNA: TGTGCCAGCAGCCCGCACGGGAGTGTATCCTACAATGAGCAGTTCTTC.

V and J are TRBV6-1 and TRBJ2-1, with D perhaps TRBD2 (6 bases). The ends were cut back, 8 bases at V and 3 bases at J, with 17 bases in the middle. CDR3 size: 15 residues. Per the germline V gene, CDR1 is MNHNS and CDR2 is SASEGT. CDR3 nucleotide sequence: TGTGCCAGCGGGCCCGCCGGGACTGTCTACAATGAGCAGTTCTTC. Translated: CASGPAGTVYNEQFF.

CDR3 sequence (DNA): TGTGCCAGTAGTATGCGGAATGAGCAGTTCTTC. Its translation: CASSMRNEQFF. The chain links TRBV19 to TRBJ2-1, with D unresolved. Germline loops: CDR1 LNHDA, CDR2 SQIVND (reference sequence). V shed 3 bases and J shed 7 bases, with 4 bases lying between them. The CDR3 runs to 11 residues. Variable domain in full (rest from reference TRBV19 and TRBJ2-1): DGGITQSPKYLFRKEGQNVTLSCEQNLNHDAMYWYRQDPGQGLRLIYYSQIVNDFQKGDIAEGYSVSREKKESFPLTVTSAQKNPTAFYLCASSMRNEQFFGPGTRLTVL.

The rearrangement links TRBV9 to TRBJ2-7, with D tentatively TRBD2 (6 bases). Trimming cost V 3 bases and J 5 bases, with 12 bases left between them. Germline V gene data show CDR1 as SGDLS and CDR2 as YYNGEE. The CDR3 runs 13 residues. CDR3 loop: CASSALWGDEQYF. In DNA form, the CDR3 reads TGTGCCAGCAGCGCCCTGTGGGGGGACGAGCAGTACTTC.

The chain carries TRBV18 and TRBJ1-1; D might be TRBD1 (5 bases). Trimming removed 4 bases from V and 0 bases from J, with 9 bases in between. The CDR3 has 14 amino acids. The germline CDR1 and CDR2 sequences are KGHSH and LQKENI. CDR3 sequence reads: CASSQDSVNTEAFF. CDR3 coding DNA: TGTGCCAGCTCACAAGACAGTGTGAACACTGAAGCTTTCTTT.

The rearrangement joins TRBV24-1 to TRBJ2-3; D gene unclear. Deletions cut 0 bases from V and 3 bases from J, with 12 bases between. Germline lookup yields CDR1 KGHDR and CDR2 SFDVKD. The length of the CDR3 is 16 residues. For the CDR3, the DNA is TGTGCCACCAGTGATTTGTCTGAGCGTGGAACAGATACGCAGTATTTT. Its protein product is CATSDLSERGTDTQYF.

J is TRBJ2-5 and V is TRBV19, with unresolved D. Germline lookup yields CDR1 LNHDA and CDR2 SQIVND (reference sequence). This CDR3 has 13 residues. Trimming pared 1 base from V and 3 bases from J, leaving 6 bases between. CDR3 coding DNA: TGTGCCAGTAGTATAGTCCCGGAAGAGACCCAGTACTTC. Translation: CASSIVPEETQYF.

The V gene is TRBV19, the J gene TRBJ2-6; D remains unclear. CDR1 LNHDA and CDR2 SQIVND come from the germline V gene (reference sequence). This CDR3 contains 19 residues. Trimming left V 5 bases short and J 1 base short, with 21 bases between. CDR3 loop: CASSGALRRRNSGANVLTF. CDR3 sequence (DNA): TGTGCCAGTAGTGGCGCTTTACGGCGGCGGAATTCTGGGGCCAACGTCCTGACTTTC.

The CDR3 reads CASSPGGGTDTQYF. The CDR3 region has the DNA TGTGCCAGCTCGCCAGGGGGCGGGACAGATACGCAGTATTTT. The chain has TRBV18 and TRBJ2-3; TRBD1 aligns across 8 bases. CDR1 is KGHSH and CDR2 is LQKENI in the germline V gene. The CDR3 runs 14 residues. The ends lost 6 bases at V and 3 bases at J; junction bases unmatched: 5.

The rearrangement joins TRBV19 to TRBJ2-3; 9 nucleotides line up with TRBD2. CDR3 length: 15 amino acids. In germline, CDR1 is LNHDA, CDR2 SQIVND (reference sequence). The ends lost 11 bases at V and 4 bases at J; junction bases unmatched: 13. CDR3 in amino acids: CAPILAGIGSDTQYF. The CDR3 DNA follows: TGTGCCCCGATTCTAGCGGGGATAGGATCAGATACGCAGTATTTT.

This clone was detected a few times. V and J are TRBV7-8 and TRBJ2-7; the D gene is possibly TRBD2 (6 bases). The CDR3 has 16 residues. With 2 bases removed from V and 4 bases from J, the gap between germline ends came to 18 bases. Germline V lookup: CDR1 SGHVS, CDR2 FQNEAQ. CDR3 DNA sequence: TGTGCCAGCAGCTTAAATCCGGGACTTTTACTTTACGAGCAGTACTTC. It specifies CASSLNPGLLLYEQYF.

This chain links TRBV19 with TRBJ2-5, with TRBD2 identical over 8 bases. Germline V CDR1 and CDR2: LNHDA, SQIVND (reference sequence). J lost 2 bases, V lost 10 bases, and 15 bases had no gene match. The CDR3 runs 16 residues. CDR3 in DNA: TGTGCCACCGCCGATTCCCCCGCGGGAGGACAAGAGACCCAGTACTTC. As protein: CATADSPAGGQETQYF.

This clone was detected only once. V is TRBV27 and J is TRBJ2-1, with 11 bases fitting TRBD2. Germline values: CDR1 MNHEY, CDR2 SMNVEV (reference sequence). V dropped 8 bases and J dropped 10; count of bases not matched to a gene: 7. The CDR3 has 13 residues. The CDR3 reads CASGPGLAVEQFF. CDR3 sequence (DNA): TGTGCCAGCGGGCCGGGACTAGCGGTCGAGCAGTTCTTC.

The J gene is TRBJ2-7, the V gene TRBV2; D not resolved. V was shortened by 5 bases and J by 3 bases, with 14 bases between the two germline ends. Per the germline V gene, CDR1 is SNHLY and CDR2 is FYNNEI. The CDR3 is made up of 14 amino acids. CDR3 nucleotide sequence: TGTGCCAGCAGTATAACAGTTAACCTCTACGAGCAGTACTTC. Translating gives CASSITVNLYEQYF.

The chain uses TRBV7-9 and TRBJ2-7; TRBD2 matches 7 bases. Germline V CDR1 and CDR2: SEHNR, FQNEAQ (reference sequence). The CDR3 consists of 13 residues. V lost 5 bases to trimming and J lost 3 bases; unmatched junction nucleotides: 4. The CDR3 nucleotides read TGTGCCAGCAGCGTGGGCGGGAGCTACGAGCAGTACTTC. Its protein product is CASSVGGSYEQYF.

This clone was observed once. This chain links TRBV5-1 with TRBJ2-1; D gene ambiguous. The CDR3 is 13 residues long. Germline V lookup: CDR1 SGHRS, CDR2 YFSETQ. Trimming cost V 2 bases and J 2 bases, with 5 bases left between them. The CDR3 is CASSFLTYNEQFF. The CDR3 bases are TGCGCCAGCAGCTTTTTAACCTACAATGAGCAGTTCTTC.

The rearrangement joins TRBV9 to TRBJ2-3, with 9 bases identical to TRBD2. V lost 0 bases, J lost 2 bases, and 7 bases stayed unmatched. The germline V gene has CDR1 SGDLS and CDR2 YYNGEE. This CDR3 region has 17 residues. The DNA of the CDR3 is TGTGCCAGCAGCGTAGGGTGGTCTAGCGGGATCACAGATACGCAGTATTTT. Its protein is CASSVGWSSGITDTQYF.

This chain joins TRBV29-1 and TRBJ2-1, with no clear D. Germline V lookup: CDR1 SQVTM, CDR2 ANQGSEA. V was clipped by 3 bases and J by 7 bases, with 10 bases between them. The CDR3 is made up of 12 amino acids. CDR3 region: CSVESQVNEQFF. In DNA, the CDR3 is TGCAGCGTTGAGTCCCAGGTGAATGAGCAGTTCTTC.